A single sample gave rise to the 14 T cell receptor beta chains below, sequenced in a study of a mutant IDH1 vaccine in newly diagnosed glioma. Assay used: immunoSEQ multiplex PCR; TCRdb lists only in-frame clones, some missing. The top ten hold about 4.1% of the sample, which has roughly 60,000 clones, roughly 85% seen once. Noted time point: week 23, last vaccination. The study gave 300 ug of mutant IDH1 20-mer peptide per vaccine dose, with topical imiquimod. Antigens for these TCRs are unknown. The starting material was PBMCs, obtained from a glioma patient whose treatment included an IDH1 peptide vaccine. These receptors were obtained from a man aged 30 to 45 with glioma.

The chain's CDR3 is CASSASRTGLDTEAFF. CDR3 nucleotides: TGTGCCAGCAGCGCCTCACGGACAGGGCTTGACACTGAAGCTTTCTTT. V gene TRBV7-9 combines with J gene TRBJ1-1; 8 positions agree with TRBD1. CDR3 length: 16 residues. Germline loops: CDR1 SEHNR, CDR2 FQNEAQ (reference sequence). The V gene end was trimmed by 5 bases and the J gene end by 3 bases; junction bases not matched to a gene: 11.

The V gene is TRBV2, the J gene TRBJ1-1; D possibly corresponds to TRBD1 (5 bases). This CDR3 is 13 amino acids long. Germline CDR1 SNHLY, CDR2 FYNNEI. The ends were cut back, 7 bases at V and 0 bases at J, with 9 bases in the middle. CDR3 sequence reads: CASTQGMNTEAFF. The CDR3 coding sequence is TGTGCCAGCACCCAGGGCATGAACACTGAAGCTTTCTTT. The full variable domain, with the rest looked up from reference TRBV2 and TRBJ1-1, is EPEVTQTPSHQVTQMGQEVILRCVPISNHLYFYWYRQILGQKVEFLVSFYNNEISEKSEIFDDQFSVERPDGSNFTLKIRSTKLEDSAMYFCASTQGMNTEAFFGQGTRLTVV.

This clone was recorded once. The chain recombines TRBV6-1 with TRBJ2-5; D uncertain. Germline loops: CDR1 MNHNS, CDR2 SASEGT. This CDR3 is 15 amino acids long. V shed 1 base and J shed 5 bases, with 14 bases lying between them. CDR3 residues: CASSEERLVWETQYF. The CDR3 DNA reads TGTGCCAGCAGTGAAGAAAGGCTAGTATGGGAGACCCAGTACTTC.

The rearrangement uses TRBV6-5 and TRBJ2-7, with D hard to call. The CDR3 contains 13 residues. The ends were cut back, 0 bases at V and 5 bases at J, with 8 bases in the middle. Germline V lookup: CDR1 MNHEY, CDR2 SVGAGI. The CDR3, as DNA: TGTGCCAGCAGTTACTCGAATGGCGACGAGCAGTACTTC. This sequence encodes CASSYSNGDEQYF.

This clone was observed a single time. The V gene is TRBV7-8, the J gene TRBJ1-5; no definite D call. From germline, CDR1 is SGHVS and CDR2 FQNEAQ. V was shortened by 6 bases and J by 5 bases, with 8 bases between the two germline ends. This CDR3 contains 12 residues. The CDR3 nucleotides read TGTGCCAGCAGATCCTCGGATCAGCCCCAGCATTTT. Translating gives CASRSSDQPQHF. Looking up the rest from reference TRBV7-8 and TRBJ1-5 gives the full variable domain: GAGVSQSPRYKVAKRGQDVALRCDPISGHVSLFWYQQALGQGPEFLTYFQNEAQLDKSGLPSDRFFAERPEGSVSTLKIQRTQQEDSAVYLCASRSSDQPQHFGDGTRLSIL.

The chain carries TRBV7-8 and TRBJ2-3; TRBD2 agrees at 7 bases. Unmatched junction bases numbered 1, after V lost 1 base and J lost 0 bases. The V gene's germline CDR1 is SGHVS and CDR2 FQNEAQ. The CDR3 length is 15 residues. The CDR3 here is CASSLVGGSTDTQYF. The CDR3 DNA is TGTGCCAGCAGCTTAGTCGGGGGGAGCACAGATACGCAGTATTTT. Supplemented by reference TRBV7-8 and TRBJ2-3, the full variable domain reads GAGVSQSPRYKVAKRGQDVALRCDPISGHVSLFWYQQALGQGPEFLTYFQNEAQLDKSGLPSDRFFAERPEGSVSTLKIQRTQQEDSAVYLCASSLVGGSTDTQYFGPGTRLTVL.

The rearrangement links TRBV7-2 to TRBJ1-5; maybe TRBD1 (6 bases). The V and J ends lost 3 bases and 5 bases respectively, with 11 bases between them. CDR1 is SGHTA, CDR2 FQGNSA, per germline. The CDR3 runs 14 residues. The CDR3 DNA is TGTGCCAGCAGCTTGAGGTACAGGGATCAGCCCCAGCATTTT. Translated, it gives CASSLRYRDQPQHF.

The gene calls are TRBV7-2 and TRBJ1-4, with TRBD1 as a possible D gene (5 bases). The CDR3 consists of 15 residues. V shed 1 base and J shed 8 bases, with 14 bases lying between them. CDR1 is SGHTA, CDR2 FQGNSA, per germline. The CDR3 DNA sequence: TGTGCCAGCAGCTTAGTGTGGGGGGGAATCGAAAAACTGTTTTTT. Its protein is CASSLVWGGIEKLFF.

This sequence joins TRBV18 and TRBJ2-6; 8 bases align to TRBD1. Germline trimming cut 3 bases from V and 0 bases from J; bases unmatched to any gene: 19. Germline lookup yields CDR1 KGHSH and CDR2 LQKENI. There are 22 residues in the CDR3. The CDR3: CASSPVFMGRDRTSSGANVLTF. DNA for the CDR3: TGTGCCAGCTCACCCGTGTTTATGGGTAGGGACAGGACCTCCTCTGGGGCCAACGTCCTGACTTTC. The whole variable domain, filled in from reference TRBV18 and TRBJ2-6, reads NAGVMQNPRHLVRRRGQEARLRCSPMKGHSHVYWYRQLPEEGLKFMVYLQKENIIDESGMPKERFSAEFPKEGPSILRIQQVVRGDSAAYFCASSPVFMGRDRTSSGANVLTFGAGSRLTVL.

This rearrangement joins TRBV19 to TRBJ1-1; no definite D call. The germline V gene encodes CDR1 LNHDA and CDR2 SQIVND (reference sequence). There are 14 residues in the CDR3. Trimming took off 1 base at V and 4 bases at J, with 10 bases between the two ends. The CDR3 nucleotides read TGTGCCAGTAGTATAGGAAGGAGGACCACTGAAGCTTTCTTT. Amino acids: CASSIGRRTTEAFF. The full variable domain, rest sourced from reference TRBV19 and TRBJ1-1, is DGGITQSPKYLFRKEGQNVTLSCEQNLNHDAMYWYRQDPGQGLRLIYYSQIVNDFQKGDIAEGYSVSREKKESFPLTVTSAQKNPTAFYLCASSIGRRTTEAFFGQGTRLTVV.

V is TRBV10-1 and J is TRBJ1-5, with 9 bases aligning to TRBD1. CDR3 size: 14 residues. The germline CDR1 and CDR2 sequences are WNHNN and SYGVQD (reference sequence). Unmatched junction bases numbered 5, after V lost 5 bases and J lost 6 bases. The CDR3 protein is CASSRTGETQPQHF. CDR3 DNA: TGCGCCAGCAGTCGGACAGGGGAGACTCAGCCCCAGCATTTT.

The J gene is TRBJ2-5, the V gene TRBV10-3; the D is unclear. This CDR3 has 13 amino acids. Germline V gene data show CDR1 as ENHRY and CDR2 as SYGVKD. V was shortened by 11 bases and J by 2 bases, with 15 bases between the two germline ends. The CDR3 nucleotides are TGTGCCTCCAGGCCGGGTGAACAAGAGACCCAGTACTTC. Translated: CASRPGEQETQYF.

The J gene is TRBJ2-2, the V gene TRBV28; D is unresolved. Germline V gene data show CDR1 as MDHEN and CDR2 as SYDVKM. The length of the CDR3 is 13 residues. Trimming took 5 bases from V and 5 from J, leaving 9 bases between them. The CDR3 DNA reads TGTGCCAGCAGTCAATTAAAGACCGGGGAGCTGTTTTTT. Its protein product is CASSQLKTGELFF.

This clone occurred once. The chain joins TRBV20-1 to TRBJ2-7; TRBD1 or TRBD2 may be the D gene (5 bases each). CDR1 and CDR2 from the germline V gene are DFQATT and SNEGSKA (reference sequence). The CDR3 length is 11 residues. V was pared by 8 bases and J by 2 bases, with 10 bases between. The CDR3 DNA sequence: TGCAGTTGGCAGGGACCCTACGAGCAGTACTTC. Translation: CSWQGPYEQYF.